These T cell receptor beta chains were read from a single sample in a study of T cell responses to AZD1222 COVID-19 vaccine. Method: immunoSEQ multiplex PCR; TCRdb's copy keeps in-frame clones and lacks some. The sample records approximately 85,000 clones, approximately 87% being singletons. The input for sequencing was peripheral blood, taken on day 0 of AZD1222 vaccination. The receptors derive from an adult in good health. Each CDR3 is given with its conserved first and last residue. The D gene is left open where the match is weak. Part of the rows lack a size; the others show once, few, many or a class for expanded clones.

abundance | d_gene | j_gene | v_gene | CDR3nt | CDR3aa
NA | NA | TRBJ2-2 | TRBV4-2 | TGTGCCAGCAGCCAGAGGACTTCAGGTGACACCGGGGAGCTGTTTTTT | CASSQRTSGDTGELFF
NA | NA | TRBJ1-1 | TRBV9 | TGTGCCAGCAGTCTGAGGCCGAGCACTGAAGCTTTCTTT | CASSLRPSTEAFF
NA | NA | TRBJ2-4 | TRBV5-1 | TGCGCCAGCAGCTTGGATCTAGCCAAAAACATTCAGTACTTC | CASSLDLAKNIQYF
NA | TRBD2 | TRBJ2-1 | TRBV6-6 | TGTGCCAGCAATCACGGGGAGGGTAGAGGCAATGAGCAGTTCTTC | CASNHGEGRGNEQFF
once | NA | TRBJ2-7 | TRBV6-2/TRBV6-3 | TGTGCCAGCAGTTTGAAGGTCGAGCAGTACTTC | CASSLKVEQYF
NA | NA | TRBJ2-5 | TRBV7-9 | TGTGCCAGCAGCTTAATTGGATACCAGGGCGTCGGGGAGACCCAGTACTTC | CASSLIGYQGVGETQYF
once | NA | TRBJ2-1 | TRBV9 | TGTGCCAGCAGCGAAAACAATGAGCAGTTCTTC | CASSENNEQFF
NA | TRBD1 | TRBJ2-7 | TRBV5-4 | TGTGCCAGCAGCTCCCGGGACAGTCAGTACTTC | CASSSRDSQYF
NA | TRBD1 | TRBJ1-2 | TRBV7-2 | TGTGCCAGCAGCCCCGGGACAGGGAGCCATGGCTACACCTTC | CASSPGTGSHGYTF
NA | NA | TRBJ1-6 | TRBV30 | TGTGCCTGGGCGAGGCGGCAGGGCAATAATTCACCCCTCCACTTT | CAWARRQGNNSPLHF
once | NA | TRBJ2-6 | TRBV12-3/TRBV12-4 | TGTGCCAGCACGGAGGCTGGGGCCAACGTCCTGACTTTC | CASTEAGANVLTF
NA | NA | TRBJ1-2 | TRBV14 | TGTGCCAGCAGCCAAGATAGCTCCCTTAACTATGGCTACACCTTC | CASSQDSSLNYGYTF
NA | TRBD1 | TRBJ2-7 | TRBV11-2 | TGTGCCAGCAGCCCGGGACAGGGGGCTTCCTACGAGCAGTACTTC | CASSPGQGASYEQYF
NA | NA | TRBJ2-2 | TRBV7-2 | TGTGCCAGCAGCCCCCCCCGGACGAGCAGTAACACCGGGGAGCTGTTTTTT | CASSPPRTSSNTGELFF
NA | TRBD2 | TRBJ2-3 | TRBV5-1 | TGCGCCAGCAGACACGGGGGGTCGGGCACAGATACGCAGTATTTT | CASRHGGSGTDTQYF
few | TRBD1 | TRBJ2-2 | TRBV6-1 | TGTGCCAGCAGTGAAGCCGGACAGGGGCTCAACACCGGGGAGCTGTTTTTT | CASSEAGQGLNTGELFF
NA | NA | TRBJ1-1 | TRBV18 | TGTGCCAGCTCATTGACGGGTAACACTGAAGCTTTCTTT | CASSLTGNTEAFF
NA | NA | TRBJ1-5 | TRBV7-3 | TGTGCCAGCAGCTTAGGACGACCCCAGCATTTT | CASSLGRPQHF
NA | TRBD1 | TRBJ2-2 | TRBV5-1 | TGCGCCAGCAGCTTGCAGGGACAGGGGCAATCCGGGGAGCTGTTTTTT | CASSLQGQGQSGELFF
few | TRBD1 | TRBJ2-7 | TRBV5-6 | TGTGCCAGCAGCCTCTGGACAGGGCCATCCTACGAGCAGTACTTC | CASSLWTGPSYEQYF
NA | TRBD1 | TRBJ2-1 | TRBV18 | TGTGCCAGCTCACCACGGGGCCAGGGGGTCGATGAGCAGTTCTTC | CASSPRGQGVDEQFF
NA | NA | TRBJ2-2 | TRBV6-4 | TGTGCCAGCAGAGGACAGTTGAACACCGGGGAGCTGTTTTTT | CASRGQLNTGELFF
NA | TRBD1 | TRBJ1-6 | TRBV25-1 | TGTGCCAGCAGTCCTTCAGGGGGCGGGTCACCCCTCCACTTT | CASSPSGGGSPLHF
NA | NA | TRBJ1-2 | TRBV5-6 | TGTGCCAGCAGCCACGGGCCGCTACCCCACTATGGCTACACCTTC | CASSHGPLPHYGYTF
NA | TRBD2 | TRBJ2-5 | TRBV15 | TGTGCCACCAGAGCGGGAGGGTTGGAGACCCAGTACTTC | CATRAGGLETQYF
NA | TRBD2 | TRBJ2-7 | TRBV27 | TGTGCCAGCAAGGGGACTAGCGGGAATTACGAGCAGTACTTC | CASKGTSGNYEQYF
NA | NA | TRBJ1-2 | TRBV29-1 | TGCAGCGTTGATGATGGCCTGGGGGGCACGGTGGACTATGGCTACACCTTC | CSVDDGLGGTVDYGYTF
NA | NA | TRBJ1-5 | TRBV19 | TGTGCCAGTAGCATATCCAGGGATCAGCCCCAGCATTTT | CASSISRDQPQHF
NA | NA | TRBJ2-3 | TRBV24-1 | TGTGCCACCAGTGATTTATCTGAAGGCGGGTACACAGATACGCAGTATTTT | CATSDLSEGGYTDTQYF
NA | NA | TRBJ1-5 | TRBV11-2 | TGTGCCAGCAGCTTAGCGGGGGCAGGGGGCAATCAGCCCCAGCATTTT | CASSLAGAGGNQPQHF
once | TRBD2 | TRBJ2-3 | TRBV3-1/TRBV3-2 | TGTGCCAGCAGCCAAGAACTAGCGGGAGTCAACACAGATACGCAGTATTTT | CASSQELAGVNTDTQYF
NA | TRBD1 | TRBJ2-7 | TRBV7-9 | TGTGCCAGCAGCTTAGGAGGGGGCGGGTACGAGCAGTACTTC | CASSLGGGGYEQYF
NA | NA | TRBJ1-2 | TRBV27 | TGTGCCAGCAGTTTATCGAGGGTTGTCGGCTACACCTTC | CASSLSRVVGYTF
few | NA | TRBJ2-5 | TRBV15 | TGTGCCACCAGCAGAGATCGGGACAAAAGACAAGAGACCCAGTACTTC | CATSRDRDKRQETQYF
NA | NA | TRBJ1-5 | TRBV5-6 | TGTGCCAGCAGCTTGGGGATGTCGTCTGTTCAGCCCCAGCATTTT | CASSLGMSSVQPQHF
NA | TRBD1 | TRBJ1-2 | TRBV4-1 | TGCGCCAGCAGCCAAAGCGGGACAGCCATTAACTATGGCTACACCTTC | CASSQSGTAINYGYTF
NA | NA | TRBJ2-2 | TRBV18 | TGTGCCAGCTCACCAACAGAAAACACCGGGGAGCTGTTTTTT | CASSPTENTGELFF
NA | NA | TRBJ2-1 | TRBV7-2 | TGTGCCAGCAGCTTAGCGCCTAGCGTCTACAATGAGCAGTTCTTC | CASSLAPSVYNEQFF
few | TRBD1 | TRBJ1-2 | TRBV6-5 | TGTGCCAGCAGTTACTCGACAGGGGGCGACGGCTACACCTTC | CASSYSTGGDGYTF
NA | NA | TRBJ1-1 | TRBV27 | TGTGCCAGCAGCCCCGAGGACACTGAAGCTTTCTTT | CASSPEDTEAFF
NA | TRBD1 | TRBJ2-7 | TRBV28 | TGTGCCAGCAGACAGGGGGCGTTTGTCGAGCAGTACTTC | CASRQGAFVEQYF
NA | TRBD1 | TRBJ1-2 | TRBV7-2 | TGTGCCAGCAGCTTGACAGGGGCGGGCTATGGCTACACCTTC | CASSLTGAGYGYTF
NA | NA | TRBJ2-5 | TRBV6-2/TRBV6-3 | TGTGCCAGCAGTACCGGGACACCTACCTCAGAGACCCAGTACTTC | CASSTGTPTSETQYF
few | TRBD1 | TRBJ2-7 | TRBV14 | TGTGCCAGCAGACCGACAGGGGGTTACTACGAGCAGTACTTC | CASRPTGGYYEQYF